This section outlines one TCR beta chain sequence together with its context. Its antigen is still unknown. Blood samples were obtained at baseline, cycle 4 day 1, and cycle 7 day 1. This entry is derived from a study of OX40 agonist ivuxolimab in advanced cancers. General observations from the study: Clonal expansion by week 6 occurred in CD4+ and CD8+ blood T cells (at 0.1 to 3.0 mg/kg).

This CDR3 is built from 14 residues. Germline V CDR1 and CDR2: LNHDA, SQIVND (reference sequence). Trimming took 8 bases from V and 4 from J; bases not matched to a gene: 9. The protocol was immunoSEQ multiplex PCR, while the TCRdb copy is restricted to in-frame clones and leaves out a portion. Of tens of thousands of clones listed, 75% to 90% are singletons. This clonotype was obtained from an adult with an advanced solid tumor such as melanoma, head and neck, liver or kidney cancer. The chain couples TRBV19 to TRBJ2-7, with 9 positions matching TRBD2. The sequencing used CD4+ or CD8+ T cells sorted from blood, collected in a trial of the OX40 agonist ivuxolimab. The DNA of the CDR3 is TGTGCCAGTGCCCCCGGCGGGGGGGCGTACGAGCAGTACTTC. Its translation: CASAPGGGAYEQYF.